This T cell receptor beta chain was documented in a study of OX40 agonist ivuxolimab in advanced cancers. Turning to the overall study: Ivuxolimab, which targeted the costimulatory receptor OX40 (CD134), was an agonistic, fully human IgG2 monoclonal antibody. The paper reports the monotherapy dose-escalation portion (N of about 54 patients) of the phase I ivuxolimab trial. Intravenous ivuxolimab was administered to patients every 2 weeks at six dose levels: 0.01, 0.1, 0.3, 1.5, 3 and 10 mg/kg. Partial responses were achieved by three dose-escalation patients, of whom one had hepatocellular carcinoma and two had cutaneous melanoma. A male proportion of 82.7% and a mean age of approximately 60 years, ranging from 23 to 79, were recorded for the dose-escalation cohort. Among the 50 to 55 dose-escalation patients, about 20 had hepatocellular carcinoma, 15 or so melanoma, 9 renal cell carcinoma and 9 head and neck cancer. Peripheral TCRbeta sequencing was intended to test whether TCR sequence diversity was altered and clonal T-cell expansion was caused by ivuxolimab. Patients were allowed to have had prior anti-PD-1, anti-PD-L1 or anti-CTLA-4 therapy, and around 40% of the dose-escalation patients had previously received checkpoint inhibitors.

Here is what the overall study found, with its caveats: After ivuxolimab, more expanded clones were found on average in CD8+ T cells than in CD4+ T cells. At doses from 0.1 to 3.0 mg/kg, clonal expansion was seen in both CD4+ and CD8+ blood T cells between baseline and week 6. Low levels of normalized T-cell clonal expansion were also seen in some nonresponding patients. In the 0.1-3.0 mg/kg groups, partial responders were among the patients with the lowest normalized peripheral clonal expansion, particularly in CD8+ T cells. Antigen specificity was not determined for the clonally expanded peripheral T cells.

To sequence the TCRbeta CDR3 region, genomic DNA was isolated from the sorted cells. The immunoSEQ Assay was used for sequencing of TCRbeta CDR3 regions. Imported from immuneACCESS, the table was reduced by TCRdb to in-frame sequences with V and J called. These copies leave out some clones; in studies compared against another copy, an unresolved V gene accounts for under half, and the cause of the remainder is not known. Within this sample are 20,000 to 25,000 clones, with more than 75% of them counted one time only. Approximately 40% of the sample goes to the ten largest clones. Trimming takes 2 bases off V and 9 bases off J; junction bases not matched to a gene: 15. The CDR3 holds 16 amino acids from the cysteine to the phenylalanine. Only CDR3 DNA remains: 48 bases, in frame from the first base. The germline V gene encodes CDR1 MNHEY and CDR2 SMNVEV (reference sequence). Patients with autoimmune disease history or receiving systemic immunosuppression were excluded from the trial. Peripheral blood for TCR sequencing was collected from all dose cohorts at baseline, on cycle 4 day 1, and on cycle 7 day 1. The samples were taken from a phase I, first-in-human, multicenter, open-label dose-escalation trial of ivuxolimab. Adults with locally advanced or metastatic head and neck squamous cell, hepatocellular, melanoma or renal cell carcinoma were enrolled in the trial. Before TCR sequencing, CD4+ T cells and CD8+ T cells from peripheral blood were sorted into separate populations.

As to this clone: Its antigen remains unidentified. No base-level quality is on record; no much larger clone is a single base apart.

The TCR originated in an adult with an advanced solid tumor such as melanoma, head and neck, liver or kidney cancer. Recombination linked TRBV27 to TRBJ2-7; 8 middle bases align to TRBD2. Sequenced material: CD4+ or CD8+ T cells sorted from blood, taken in a trial of the OX40 agonist ivuxolimab. This receptor carries the CDR3 CASSLGVGLGDWRQYF. The DNA is as follows: TGTGCCAGCAGTTTAGGGGTGGGACTAGGAGATTGGCGGCAGTACTTC.